This TCR delta chain was recovered during a study of gamma-delta T cells after stem cell transplantation. With CATT, TCRdb re-called clones from the RT-PCR reads. The table includes under 8,500 delta-chain clones, nearly 25% detected once. This clone was recorded a few times. The CDR3 has 18 amino acids. Germline-derived CDR1 and CDR2 are GEAIGNYY and EKD. V was pared by 3 bases and J by 4 bases, with 15 bases of the junction left unmatched. J is TRDJ1 and V is TRDV2; 11 nucleotides agree with TRDD3. Material for sequencing was gamma-delta T cells. This sequence originates from a human donor. It is not recorded whose cells these are; they may come from a transplant donor. CDR3 residues: CACDPLLGDKSLYDKLIF. CDR3 bases: TGTGCCTGTGACCCTTTACTGGGGGATAAATCATTGTACGATAAACTCATCTTT.